The table lists the clone carrying this TCR beta chain with a few counts. Its matching antigen is unknown. The data originate from a study of T cell repertoires in cytomegalovirus infection. Study at large: Matching HLA type, along with CMV infection, was indicated by public TCR beta signatures.

MiXCR was run by TCRdb on the reads, yielding one entry per CDR3 protein. The sample carries some 800,000 distinct CDR3 sequences, about 31% recorded once. The V gene end was trimmed by 2 bases and the J gene end by 4 bases; junction bases not matched to a gene: 10. The CDR3 is made up of 16 amino acids. Germline CDR1 and CDR2: MNHNS and SASEGT. The chain combines TRBV6-1 with TRBJ1-1; TRBD1 matches at 7 bases. The source is a human donor in good health (CMV status not recorded). Some clones in this sample may be carry-over from other donors' samples. The sequenced sample was cultured CD8+ T cells from PBMCs, obtained from culture after CMV antigen stimulation. The CDR3 region has the DNA TGTGCCAGCAGTGAAAAGTATAACAGGGGAGGCACTGAAGCTTTCTTT. This translates into CASSEKYNRGGTEAFF.